Given below is one T cell receptor (beta chain) in context. Trimming pared 5 bases from V and 8 bases from J, leaving 18 bases between. Per the germline V gene, CDR1 is SGHAT and CDR2 is FQNNGV. The CDR3 extends over 15 amino acids. TCRbeta library preparation incorporated unique molecular identifiers. TCRdb passed the PCR reads through MiXCR, listing each CDR3 protein once. The table lists about 350,000 distinct CDR3 sequences, about an eighth of them singletons. The data belong to a study of T-cell reconstitution after alpha-beta-depleted transplantation in children. The clonotype comes from a human donor who donated a stem cell graft to a child with Fanconi anemia. The sample in question was PBMCs, obtained from the stem cell graft. This sequence joins TRBV11-2 and TRBJ2-2, with a tentative D call TRBD1 (6 bases). The CDR3 loop reads CASSPRGSTGGELFF. As DNA, the CDR3 is TGTGCCAGCAGCCCCCGGGGCTCCACAGGGGGGGAGCTGTTTTTT.